The T cell receptor (beta chain) described here comes from a study of chemoradiotherapy in HPV16-positive cancers. On the study more broadly: A couple of HPV16-positive patients' cells yielded candidate HPV-specific clones and common motifs. The study, taken as a whole, reports: For HPV16-positive patients, expanding HPV-responsive T cells associated with longer recurrence-free survival. During treatment, candidate HPV-specific clones and E7-related motifs expanded in tumor. The functional HPV-specific definition rests on just a couple of HPV16-positive patients.

Using immunoSEQ multiplex PCR, the repertoire was profiled, and TCRdb retains in-frame clones only, with some absent. The sample records around 15,000 clones, 77% being singletons. The V end was cut by 0 bases, the J end by 16 bases, with 23 bases between. The germline CDR1 and CDR2 sequences are SGHRS and YFSETQ. The CDR3 is made up of 15 amino acids. A word on this clone: Its target is unknown.

The clonotype comes from a human donor with HPV-associated anogenital cancer. This specimen was collected from a patient who underwent chemoradiotherapy. V and J are TRBV5-1 and TRBJ2-1; tentatively, D is TRBD1 or TRBD2 (5 bases each). This CDR3 reads CASSLDGMVEGLHFF. The CDR3 DNA follows: TGCGCCAGCAGCTTGGATGGTATGGTAGAGGGGCTTCATTTCTTC.